The following is a T cell receptor (beta chain) sequence with its context. These data come from a study of blood T cell repertoires in COVID-19. Study background: Sites in the United States, Italy and Spain provided acute and convalescent COVID-19 samples. PBMCs, B-cell-depleted T cells, or T cells provided the cDNA or gDNA that made up the material.

Authors' methods: Amplifying reference gene primers gave estimates of nucleated cell counts. Clones were sequenced by immunoSEQ multiplex PCR, and TCRdb holds only the in-frame ones, with some missing. The V and J calls and clone size come from that table; D and trimming were worked out from the DNA. The table lists about 230,000 clones, around 80% of them singletons. Trimming removed 0 bases at V and 0 bases at J, with 11 bases between. The CDR3 has 15 amino acids. Germline V gene data show CDR1 as GTSNPN and CDR2 as SVGIG (reference sequence). The sample was peripheral blood. The sequence was obtained from a man aged 40-49 years with acute or convalescent COVID-19. The chain recombines TRBV30 with TRBJ1-2, with D possibly being TRBD1 (5 bases). Here the CDR3 reads CAWSVPTETNYGYTF. As DNA, the CDR3 is TGTGCCTGGAGTGTTCCGACAGAAACTAACTATGGCTACACCTTC.